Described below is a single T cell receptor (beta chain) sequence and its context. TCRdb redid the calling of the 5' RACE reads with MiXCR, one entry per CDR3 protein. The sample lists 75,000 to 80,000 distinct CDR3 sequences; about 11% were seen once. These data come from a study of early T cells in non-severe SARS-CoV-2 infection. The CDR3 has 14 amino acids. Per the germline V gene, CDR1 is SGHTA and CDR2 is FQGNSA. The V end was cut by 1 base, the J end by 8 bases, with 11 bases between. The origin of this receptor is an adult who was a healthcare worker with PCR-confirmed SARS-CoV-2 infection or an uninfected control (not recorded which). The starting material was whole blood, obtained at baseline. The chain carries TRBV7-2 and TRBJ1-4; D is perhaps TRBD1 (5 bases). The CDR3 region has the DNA TGTGCCAGCAGCTTAGGGGGGTTTCAGGAAAAACTGTTTTTT. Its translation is CASSLGGFQEKLFF.